This is a list of T cell receptor beta chains from one sample in a study of blood T cell repertoires in COVID-19. Clones were read by immunoSEQ multiplex PCR, and TCRdb kept only the in-frame ones, dropping some. The sample records approximately 200,000 clones, around 85% being singletons. Sample: PBMCs or T cells enriched from blood (not recorded which). The source of these receptors is a man between 40 and 49 years old who had recovered from COVID-19. The CDR3 runs from the conserved cysteine through the conserved F or W. The order of the fields is D gene, clone size, J gene, V gene, CDR3 DNA, CDR3 protein. D genes are given only for firm matches. Clone size appears in some rows only: once, few, many, or a class for an expanded clone.

d_gene: TRBD2
abundance: .
j_gene: TRBJ2-5
v_gene: TRBV5-1
CDR3nt: TGCGCCAGCAGCTTGGTCCCTAGCGGGGTACAAGAGACCCAGTACTTC
CDR3aa: CASSLVPSGVQETQYF

d_gene: .
abundance: .
j_gene: TRBJ1-6
v_gene: TRBV2
CDR3nt: TGTGCCAGCATCCGGGGACTCACGTCACCCCTCCACTTT
CDR3aa: CASIRGLTSPLHF

d_gene: TRBD1
abundance: once
j_gene: TRBJ2-7
v_gene: TRBV24-1
CDR3nt: TGTGCCACCAGTGGAAACAGGGGTTCCTACGAGCAGTACTTC
CDR3aa: CATSGNRGSYEQYF

d_gene: TRBD2
abundance: .
j_gene: TRBJ2-1
v_gene: TRBV7-3
CDR3nt: TGTGCCAGCAGCTTAACGGGCGGGAGGGGTAATGAGCAGTTCTTC
CDR3aa: CASSLTGGRGNEQFF

d_gene: .
abundance: .
j_gene: TRBJ1-2
v_gene: TRBV18
CDR3nt: TGTGCCAGCTCACCAGGGGACACTTCTAACTATGGCTACACCTTC
CDR3aa: CASSPGDTSNYGYTF

d_gene: .
abundance: .
j_gene: TRBJ1-5
v_gene: TRBV6-5
CDR3nt: TGTGCCAGCAGGGCTTATAGCAATCAGCCCCAGCATTTT
CDR3aa: CASRAYSNQPQHF

d_gene: .
abundance: once
j_gene: TRBJ1-2
v_gene: TRBV7-2
CDR3nt: TGTGCCAGCAGCTTAGATAGTCAGGGGCTGAACTATGGCTACACCTTC
CDR3aa: CASSLDSQGLNYGYTF

d_gene: TRBD2
abundance: .
j_gene: TRBJ2-1
v_gene: TRBV7-9
CDR3nt: TGTGCCAGCAGCTTACCGGGAGGGCCGGGGAGTGAGCAGTTCTTC
CDR3aa: CASSLPGGPGSEQFF

d_gene: TRBD1
abundance: once
j_gene: TRBJ2-5
v_gene: TRBV2
CDR3nt: TGTGCCAGCAGCCTCCAGGGACAGGGGCAAGAGACCCAGTACTTC
CDR3aa: CASSLQGQGQETQYF

d_gene: .
abundance: .
j_gene: TRBJ2-7
v_gene: TRBV9
CDR3nt: TGTGCCAGCAGCGTAGGAGACATATCGTATGGATACGAGCAGTACTTC
CDR3aa: CASSVGDISYGYEQYF

d_gene: .
abundance: .
j_gene: TRBJ2-5
v_gene: TRBV28
CDR3nt: TGTGCCAGCATTAGGGTTTCGGGGGAGACCCAGTACTTC
CDR3aa: CASIRVSGETQYF

d_gene: .
abundance: .
j_gene: TRBJ2-3
v_gene: TRBV10-3
CDR3nt: TGTGCCATCAGTGATATTGTCAGAGGGAAGGGGGAGGGCCTCACAGATACGCAGTATTTT
CDR3aa: CAISDIVRGKGEGLTDTQYF

d_gene: .
abundance: .
j_gene: TRBJ1-2
v_gene: TRBV7-2
CDR3nt: TGTGCCAGCAGCTTAGAAACAGATTATGGCTACACCTTC
CDR3aa: CASSLETDYGYTF

d_gene: .
abundance: .
j_gene: TRBJ2-5
v_gene: TRBV5-1
CDR3nt: TGCGCCAGCAGCCTAAGTGGGCCTCAAGAGACCCAGTACTTC
CDR3aa: CASSLSGPQETQYF

d_gene: .
abundance: .
j_gene: TRBJ2-3
v_gene: TRBV18
CDR3nt: TGTGCCAGCTCACCACCTTTCTCACAGGGAACTGAAGATACGCAGTATTTT
CDR3aa: CASSPPFSQGTEDTQYF

d_gene: .
abundance: .
j_gene: TRBJ1-5
v_gene: TRBV24-1
CDR3nt: TGTGCCACCAGTGACCGTGATCAGCCCCAGCATTTT
CDR3aa: CATSDRDQPQHF

d_gene: TRBD1
abundance: few
j_gene: TRBJ2-1
v_gene: TRBV7-3
CDR3nt: TGTGCCAGCAGCGCACGGACAGGGAACTACAATGAGCAGTTCTTC
CDR3aa: CASSARTGNYNEQFF

d_gene: .
abundance: .
j_gene: TRBJ2-1
v_gene: TRBV28
CDR3nt: TGTGCCAGCACCCTGGGGGGCTCCTACAATGAGCAGTTCTTC
CDR3aa: CASTLGGSYNEQFF

d_gene: .
abundance: .
j_gene: TRBJ2-7
v_gene: TRBV9
CDR3nt: TGTGCCAGCAGCGTAGCGCCTGATCCGAGCTCCTACGAGCAGTACTTC
CDR3aa: CASSVAPDPSSYEQYF

d_gene: TRBD1
abundance: .
j_gene: TRBJ2-1
v_gene: TRBV7-9
CDR3nt: TGTGCCAGCAGCTTAAGGGGGCTCTCCTACAATGAGCAGTTCTTC
CDR3aa: CASSLRGLSYNEQFF

d_gene: TRBD2
abundance: .
j_gene: TRBJ2-1
v_gene: TRBV7-9
CDR3nt: TGTGCCAGCAGCTTAGTCGGACTAGCTTCCCTCAATGAGCAGTTCTTC
CDR3aa: CASSLVGLASLNEQFF

d_gene: TRBD2
abundance: .
j_gene: TRBJ2-7
v_gene: TRBV10-3
CDR3nt: TGTGCCATCAGTGATAACGCTAGCGGGGCTCCCTACGAGCAGTACTTC
CDR3aa: CAISDNASGAPYEQYF